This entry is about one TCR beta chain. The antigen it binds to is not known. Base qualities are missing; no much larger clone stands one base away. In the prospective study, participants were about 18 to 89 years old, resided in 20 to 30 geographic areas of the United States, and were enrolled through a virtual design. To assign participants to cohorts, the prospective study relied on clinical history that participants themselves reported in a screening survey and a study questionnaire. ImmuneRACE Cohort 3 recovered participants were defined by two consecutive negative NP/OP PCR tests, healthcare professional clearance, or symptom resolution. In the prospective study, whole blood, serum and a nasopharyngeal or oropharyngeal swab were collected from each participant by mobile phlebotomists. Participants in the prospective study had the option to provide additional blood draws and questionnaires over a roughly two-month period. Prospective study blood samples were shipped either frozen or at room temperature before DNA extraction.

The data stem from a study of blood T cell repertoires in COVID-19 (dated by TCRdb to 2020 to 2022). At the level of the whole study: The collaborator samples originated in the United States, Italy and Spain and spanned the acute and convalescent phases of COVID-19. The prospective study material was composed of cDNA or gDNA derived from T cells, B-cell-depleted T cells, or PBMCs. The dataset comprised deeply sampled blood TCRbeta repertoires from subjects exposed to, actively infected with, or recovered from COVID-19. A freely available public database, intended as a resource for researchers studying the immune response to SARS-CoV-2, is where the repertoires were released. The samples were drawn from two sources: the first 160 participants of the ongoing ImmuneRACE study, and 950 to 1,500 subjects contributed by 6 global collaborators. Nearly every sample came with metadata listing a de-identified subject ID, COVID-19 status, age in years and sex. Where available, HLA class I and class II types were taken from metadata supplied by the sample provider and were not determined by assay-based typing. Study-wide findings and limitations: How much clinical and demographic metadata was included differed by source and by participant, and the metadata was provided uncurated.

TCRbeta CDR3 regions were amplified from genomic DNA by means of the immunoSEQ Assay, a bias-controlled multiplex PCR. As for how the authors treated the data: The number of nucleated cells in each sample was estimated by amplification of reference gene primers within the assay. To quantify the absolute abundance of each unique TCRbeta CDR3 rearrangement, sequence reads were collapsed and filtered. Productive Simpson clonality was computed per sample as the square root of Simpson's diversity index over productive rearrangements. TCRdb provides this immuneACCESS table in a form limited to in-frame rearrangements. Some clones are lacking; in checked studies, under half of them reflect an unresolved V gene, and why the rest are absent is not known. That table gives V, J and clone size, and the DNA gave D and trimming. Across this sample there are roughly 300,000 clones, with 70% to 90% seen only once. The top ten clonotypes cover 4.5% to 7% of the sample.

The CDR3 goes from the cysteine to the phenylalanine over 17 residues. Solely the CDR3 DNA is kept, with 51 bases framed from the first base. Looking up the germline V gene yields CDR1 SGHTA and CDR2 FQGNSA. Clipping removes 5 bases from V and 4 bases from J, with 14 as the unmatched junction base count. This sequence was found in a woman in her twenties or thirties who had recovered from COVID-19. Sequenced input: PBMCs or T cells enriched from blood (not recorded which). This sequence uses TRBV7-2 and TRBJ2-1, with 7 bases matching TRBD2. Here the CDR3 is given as CASSPLPQGLHYNEQFF. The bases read TGTGCCAGCAGCCCCCTCCCCCAGGGACTACATTACAATGAGCAGTTCTTC.